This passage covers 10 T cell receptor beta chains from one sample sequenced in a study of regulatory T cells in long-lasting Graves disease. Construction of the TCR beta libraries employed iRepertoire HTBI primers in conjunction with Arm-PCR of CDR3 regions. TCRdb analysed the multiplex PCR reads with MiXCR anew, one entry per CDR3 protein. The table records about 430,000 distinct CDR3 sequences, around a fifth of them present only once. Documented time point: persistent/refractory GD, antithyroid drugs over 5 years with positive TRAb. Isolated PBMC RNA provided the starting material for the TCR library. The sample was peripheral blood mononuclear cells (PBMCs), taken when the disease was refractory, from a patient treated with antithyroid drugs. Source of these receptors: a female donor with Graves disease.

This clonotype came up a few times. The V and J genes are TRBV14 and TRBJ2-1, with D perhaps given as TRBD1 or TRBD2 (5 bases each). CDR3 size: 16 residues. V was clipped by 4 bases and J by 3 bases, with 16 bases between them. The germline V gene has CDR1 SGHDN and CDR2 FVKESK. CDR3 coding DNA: TGTGCCAGCAGCCTCGGGACCTCTTTAATCTACAATGAGCAGTTCTTC. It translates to CASSLGTSLIYNEQFF.

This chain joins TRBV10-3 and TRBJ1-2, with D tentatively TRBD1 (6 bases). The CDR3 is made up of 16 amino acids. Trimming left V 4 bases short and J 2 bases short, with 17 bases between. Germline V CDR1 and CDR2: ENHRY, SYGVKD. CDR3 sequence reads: CAISGWRTAPNYGYTF. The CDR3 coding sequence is TGTGCCATCAGTGGTTGGCGGACAGCACCGAACTATGGCTACACCTTC.

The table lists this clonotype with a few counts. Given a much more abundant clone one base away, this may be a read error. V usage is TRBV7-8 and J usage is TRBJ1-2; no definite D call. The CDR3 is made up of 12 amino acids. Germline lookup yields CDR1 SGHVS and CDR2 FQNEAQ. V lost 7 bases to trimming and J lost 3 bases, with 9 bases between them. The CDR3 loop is CASNAGDYGYTF. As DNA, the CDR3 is TGTGCCAGCAACGCAGGAGACTATGGCTACACCTTC.

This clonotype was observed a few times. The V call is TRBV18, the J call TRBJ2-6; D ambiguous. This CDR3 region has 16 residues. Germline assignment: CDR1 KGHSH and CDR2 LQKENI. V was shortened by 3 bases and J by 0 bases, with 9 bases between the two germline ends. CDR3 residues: CASSPPMSSGANVLTF. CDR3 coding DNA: TGTGCCAGCTCACCCCCGATGAGCTCTGGGGCCAACGTCCTGACTTTC.

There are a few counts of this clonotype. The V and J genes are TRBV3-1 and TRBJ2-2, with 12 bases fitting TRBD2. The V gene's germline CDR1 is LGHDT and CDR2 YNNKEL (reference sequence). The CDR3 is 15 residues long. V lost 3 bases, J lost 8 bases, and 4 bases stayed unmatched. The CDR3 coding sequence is TGTGCCAGCAGCCAGAGACTAGCGGGAGTGGGGGAGCTGTTTTTT. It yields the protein CASSQRLAGVGELFF. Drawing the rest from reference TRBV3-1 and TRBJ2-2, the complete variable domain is DTAVSQTPKYLVTQMGNDKSIKCEQNLGHDTMYWYKQDSKKFLKIMFSYNNKELIINETVPNRFSPKSPDKAHLNLHINSLELGDSAVYFCASSQRLAGVGELFFGEGSRLTVL.

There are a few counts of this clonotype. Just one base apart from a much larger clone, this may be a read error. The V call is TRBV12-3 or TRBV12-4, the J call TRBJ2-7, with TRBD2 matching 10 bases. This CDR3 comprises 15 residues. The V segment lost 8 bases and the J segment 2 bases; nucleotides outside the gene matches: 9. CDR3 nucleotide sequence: TGTGCCAGCGGTGCGGAACTAGCGGGAACCTACGAGCAGTACTTC. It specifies CASGAELAGTYEQYF.

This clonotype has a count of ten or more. CDR3 in amino acids: CASSYLTPGGTGELFF. CDR3 sequence (DNA): TGTGCCAGCAGTTACTTGACCCCTGGCGGCACCGGGGAGCTGTTTTTT. The chain couples TRBV6-5 to TRBJ2-2; D call uncertain. With 1 base removed from V and 4 bases from J, the gap between germline ends came to 13 bases. CDR1 and CDR2 (germline): MNHEY, SVGAGI. The CDR3 is 16 residues long.

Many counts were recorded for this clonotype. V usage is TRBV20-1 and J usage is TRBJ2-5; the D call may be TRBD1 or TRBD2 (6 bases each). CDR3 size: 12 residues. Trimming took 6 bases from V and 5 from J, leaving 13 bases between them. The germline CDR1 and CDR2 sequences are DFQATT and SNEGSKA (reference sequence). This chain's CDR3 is CSARRGGETQYF. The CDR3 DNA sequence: TGCAGTGCCCGCCGAGGGGGGGAGACCCAGTACTTC.

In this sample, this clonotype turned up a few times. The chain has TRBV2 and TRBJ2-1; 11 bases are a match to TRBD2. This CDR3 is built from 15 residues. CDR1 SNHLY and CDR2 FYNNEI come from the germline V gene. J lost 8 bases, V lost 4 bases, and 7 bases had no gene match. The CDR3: CASSATSGSTDEQFF. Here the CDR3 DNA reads TGTGCCAGCAGTGCCACTAGCGGGAGTACCGATGAGCAGTTCTTC.

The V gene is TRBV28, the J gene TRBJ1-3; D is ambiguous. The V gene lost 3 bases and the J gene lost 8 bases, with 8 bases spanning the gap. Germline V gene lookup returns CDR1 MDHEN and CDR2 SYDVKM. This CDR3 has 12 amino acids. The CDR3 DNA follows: TGTGCCAGCAGTTTTCTGCTAGACACCATATATTTT. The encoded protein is CASSFLLDTIYF.